The rows below give T cell receptor beta chains drawn from one sample of a study of beta chain features in type 1 diabetes. Clones were sequenced by immunoSEQ multiplex PCR, and TCRdb holds only the in-frame ones, with some missing. The sample consists of fewer than 650,000 clones, around 16% of them appearing once. Input material: naive CD4+ T cells from blood. These TCRs come from a man between 18 and 35 years old in good health. Each CDR3 is given with its conserved first and last residue.

J	V	CDR3
TRBJ1-5	TRBV7-2	CASSTRQGNQPQHF
TRBJ1-5	TRBV4-3	CASSQGRGVQPQHF
TRBJ1-1	TRBV9	CASSVGDRGRATEAFF
TRBJ1-2	TRBV30	CAWGTGSGYTF
TRBJ2-1	TRBV9	CASSPQLGRGRNEQFF
TRBJ2-3	TRBV4-2	CASSKPPARNTDTQYF
TRBJ1-1	TRBV7-8	CASSLSGTANTEAFF
TRBJ1-2	TRBV5-8	CASSNYGYTF
TRBJ1-5	TRBV29-1	CSVVKDKAQHF
TRBJ2-7	TRBV14	CASSQGPGFHEQYF
TRBJ2-1	TRBV30	CAWGGTSGGNEQFF
TRBJ1-5	TRBV4-1	CASSQDLDNQPQHF
TRBJ2-1	TRBV2	CASSPMLGGEQFF
TRBJ1-5	TRBV29-1	CSVAEEPNQPQHF
TRBJ2-5	TRBV10-3	CAISELQGIRETQYF
TRBJ1-2	TRBV10-3	CAIGQGENYGYTF
TRBJ2-3	TRBV6-4	CASSDSGRTTDTQYF
TRBJ2-5	TRBV6-1	CASSRDDGGAQYF
TRBJ2-7	TRBV7-6	CASSLGGPYEQYF
TRBJ2-3	TRBV5-4	CASSFRSWGTDTQYF
TRBJ2-1	TRBV27	CASSVLTGVAYNEQFF
TRBJ2-7	TRBV10-3	CAISESSRGPYEQYF
TRBJ1-2	TRBV11-3	CASSPGQGMDYGYTF
TRBJ1-2	TRBV28	CASRLGSQGRPSGGYGYTF
TRBJ2-1	TRBV11-2	CASSFPSGSSNEQFF
TRBJ2-6	TRBV7-9	CASSMTGLGANVLTF
TRBJ2-1	TRBV7-2	CASSSQRQGRMYNEQFF
TRBJ2-7	TRBV21-1	CASSKKDGSYEQYF
TRBJ2-3	TRBV5-1	CASSLEASRSADTQYF
TRBJ1-5	TRBV6-5	CASSSSGHRYNQPQHF
TRBJ2-2	TRBV9	CASSRDWNPNTGELFF
TRBJ1-1	TRBV6-6	CASSQQGANTEAFF
TRBJ1-1	TRBV30	CAWSAGQSNTEAFF
TRBJ2-5	TRBV25-1	CASSEYNREETQYF
TRBJ1-2	TRBV9	CASSVDRNYGYTF
TRBJ2-4	TRBV7-3	CASSPDKDRAQYF
TRBJ2-7	TRBV25-1	CASSSSRDRGHHEQYF
TRBJ2-7	TRBV7-2	CASSLDGAGVREQYF
TRBJ2-3	TRBV4-1	CASSQDGGGRGDTQYF
TRBJ2-6	TRBV4-2	CASSQTGSGANVLTF
TRBJ2-5	TRBV21-1	CASSKATGQGLTQYF
TRBJ2-5	TRBV9	CASSVGLAGASRETQYF
TRBJ1-1	TRBV30	CAWRRVTEAFF
TRBJ1-1	TRBV10-3	CAISGQGAGEAFF
TRBJ2-1	TRBV10-3	CAISRVQGARYEQFF
TRBJ1-5	TRBV2	CASSRQGAYNQPQHF
TRBJ2-7	TRBV5-1	CASSSENRGLSFEQYF
TRBJ2-7	TRBV5-1	CASRDDRASYEQYF
TRBJ1-2	TRBV5-1	CASSDGSGTAFYGYTF
TRBJ2-7	TRBV11-1	CASSLTGQGEYEQYF
TRBJ1-2	TRBV5-1	CASKRANYGYTF
TRBJ2-5	TRBV11-2	CASSLPRLAGVKTQYF
TRBJ2-7	TRBV7-9	CASSLAQGGSYF
TRBJ1-3	TRBV29-1	CSVSLGPGSGATIYF
TRBJ1-4	TRBV6-5	CASSYFYRDVGKLFF
TRBJ2-7	TRBV9	CASSVDPGTDARKYF
TRBJ1-4	TRBV10-3	CAISEIRTAGATNEKLFF
TRBJ2-3	TRBV7-2	CASSRVGGAFGTDTQYF
TRBJ2-6	TRBV5-1	CASSLAAVISGANVLTF
TRBJ2-5	TRBV21-1	CASSTGLAGRRVQETQYF